This TCR beta chain derives from a study of post-analysis software for immune sequencing data. Study-wide results and limits: Higher frequency in patients than in controls was seen for about five TRBV segments, with TRBV5-6, TRBV5-1 and TRBV20-1 among them.

Germline CDR1 is DFQATT and CDR2 is SNEGSKA (reference sequence). This CDR3 spans 17 amino acids. J lost 7 bases, V lost 0 bases, and 12 bases had no gene match. The authors incorporated unique molecular identifiers into the TCR beta cDNA libraries. One entry per CDR3 protein, called by TCRdb with MiXCR from the PCR reads. This table has hundreds of thousands of distinct CDR3 sequences, 30% appearing once. This clonotype was seen only a few times. What it recognizes is unknown. This TCR came from a girl aged 10 to 17 with multiple sclerosis. The V and J genes are TRBV20-1 and TRBJ2-7, with TRBD2 matching over 13 bases. Sequencing used blood. In DNA, the CDR3 is TGCAGTGCTAGAGATCTAATGACTAGCGGGGGGTACAATGAGCAGTACTTC. The encoded protein is CSARDLMTSGGYNEQYF.